The clone carrying this T cell receptor beta chain was seen a handful of times. Its antigen is unidentified. The study assayed about 10^5 TCR templates per sample. The assay was immunoSEQ multiplex PCR, and TCRdb's table has in-frame clones only and misses some. Of about 120,000 clones detected, about 94% appear once; the ten largest clones hold about 1.8%. Germline CDR1 SGDLS, CDR2 YYNGEE. The CDR3 runs to 14 residues. V lost 0 bases and J 4 bases, leaving 10 bases between the germline ends. This sample was included in a study of siplizumab effects on memory and regulatory T cells. Findings and limits, study-wide: Naive T cells appeared more diverse than memory cells and seemed to be major alloresponse contributors. Tregs proliferating in siplizumab cultures lacked confirmation of their suppressive function.

The receptor's source is a human donor in good health. The chain joins TRBV9 to TRBJ1-2; D perhaps matches TRBD1 (5 bases). The sequenced sample was non-Treg CD4+ T cells sorted from blood. CDR3 loop: CASSVARESYGYTF. In DNA, the CDR3 is TGTGCCAGCAGCGTAGCCAGGGAATCCTATGGCTACACCTTC.